This passage covers 24 T cell receptor beta chains from one sample sequenced in a study of graft-versus-host responses after intestinal transplantation. Their specific antigens are unknown. The data were produced by immunoSEQ multiplex PCR, yet TCRdb's version contains in-frame clones alone and is incomplete. Of fewer than 120,000 clones in the sample, about 93% were seen once. Sample: unstimulated CD8+ T cells sorted from spleen or lymph node cells, taken before intestinal transplant. These receptors all stem from a human donor who received an intestinal transplant.

The chain employs TRBV4-2 and TRBJ1-4; tentatively, D is TRBD1 (6 bases). The V gene's germline CDR1 is LGHNA and CDR2 YNFKEQ. The CDR3 runs 17 residues. Trimming stripped 0 bases from V and 7 bases from J, with 18 bases between. The CDR3: CASSQDREEGGGEKLFF. CDR3 DNA sequence: TGTGCCAGCAGCCAAGATAGGGAGGAGGGGGGGGGTGAAAAACTGTTTTTT.

The V and J genes are TRBV7-9 and TRBJ2-7, with TRBD2 as a possible D gene (6 bases). The germline CDR1 and CDR2 sequences are SEHNR and FQNEAQ (reference sequence). The ends were cut back, 5 bases at V and 7 bases at J, with 12 bases in the middle. The CDR3 runs 12 residues. CDR3 nucleotides: TGTGCCAGCAGCCCCCTGGGGAGGGAGCAGTACTTC. This codes for CASSPLGREQYF.

The rearrangement joins TRBV9 to TRBJ2-1; possibly TRBD2 for D (6 bases). V was shortened by 0 bases and J by 0 bases, with 19 bases between the two germline ends. This CDR3 comprises 19 residues. Germline V gene data show CDR1 as SGDLS and CDR2 as YYNGEE. The CDR3: CASSVAGKGGMSSYNEQFF. The CDR3 DNA reads as TGTGCCAGCAGCGTAGCCGGAAAAGGCGGGATGAGCTCCTACAATGAGCAGTTCTTC.

The chain joins TRBV7-9 to TRBJ1-2; D might be TRBD1 (5 bases). This CDR3 spans 14 amino acids. The V gene's germline CDR1 is SEHNR and CDR2 FQNEAQ (reference sequence). V gave up 8 bases and J gave up 7 bases, with 20 bases separating them. The CDR3 reads CASASSRRDFGYTF. CDR3 nucleotides: TGTGCCAGCGCGAGTTCCCGCAGGGATTTTGGCTACACCTTC. The complete variable domain, with remaining parts taken from reference TRBV7-9 and TRBJ1-2, reads DTGVSQNPRHKITKRGQNVTFRCDPISEHNRLYWYRQTLGQGPEFLTYFQNEAQLEKSRLLSDRFSAERPKGSFSTLEIQRTEQGDSAMYLCASASSRRDFGYTFGSGTRLTVV.

The gene calls are TRBV9 and TRBJ2-5; 7 bases align to TRBD1. Per germline, CDR1 SGDLS and CDR2 YYNGEE. J lost 5 bases, V lost 3 bases, and 4 bases had no gene match. CDR3 size: 13 residues. The CDR3 DNA sequence: TGTGCCAGCAGCGACTGGGACAGCGAGACCCAGTACTTC. This codes for CASSDWDSETQYF. Supplemented by reference TRBV9 and TRBJ2-5, the full variable domain reads DSGVTQTPKHLITATGQRVTLRCSPRSGDLSVYWYQQSLDQGLQFLIQYYNGEERAKGNILERFSAQQFPDLHSELNLSSLELGDSALYFCASSDWDSETQYFGPGTRLLVL.

This chain joins TRBV9 and TRBJ1-2; D gene ambiguous. Trimming shortened V by 1 base and J by 0 bases, and 16 bases separated the two germline ends. This CDR3 is built from 17 residues. Germline assignment: CDR1 SGDLS and CDR2 YYNGEE. CDR3 in amino acids: CASSVSGSDHPNYGYTF. CDR3 nucleotides: TGTGCCAGCAGCGTATCCGGGTCTGACCACCCTAACTATGGCTACACCTTC.

This clone was picked up a small number of times. This chain uses TRBV6-5 with TRBJ2-1, with 9 positions matching TRBD2. The CDR3 extends over 15 amino acids. Germline lookup yields CDR1 MNHEY and CDR2 SVGAGI. Trimming cost V 0 bases and J 10 bases; bases outside gene matches: 7. The CDR3 DNA sequence: TGTGCCAGCAGTTACTCGAGTGCGGGAGGGGGGGAGCAGTTCTTC. Translating gives CASSYSSAGGGEQFF.

The rearrangement joins TRBV10-3 to TRBJ1-1, with TRBD1 matching 7 bases. From germline, CDR1 is ENHRY and CDR2 SYGVKD. Trimming removed 4 bases from V and 0 bases from J; junction bases left unmatched: 8. CDR3 size: 16 residues. The CDR3: CAISGGTEGMNTEAFF. In DNA, the CDR3 is TGTGCCATCAGTGGGGGGACAGAAGGCATGAACACTGAAGCTTTCTTT.

The rearrangement links TRBV9 to TRBJ2-7; unclear D gene. CDR3 size: 13 residues. V lost 4 bases, J lost 6 bases, and 14 bases lay in between. Germline CDR1 reads SGDLS; CDR2 reads YYNGEE. The CDR3 is CASSFSILGEQYF. Here the CDR3 DNA reads TGTGCCAGCAGCTTTAGCATCTTGGGCGAGCAGTACTTC.

This clone has only a few counts. This CDR3 is CASRGVAGNTIYF. The CDR3 DNA follows: TGTGCCAGCCGGGGGGTGGCTGGAAACACCATATATTTT. The chain recombines TRBV6-5 with TRBJ1-3; the D gene is possibly TRBD1 (5 bases). The CDR3 is 13 amino acids. V lost 8 bases and J lost 2, with 10 bases in between. Germline values: CDR1 MNHEY, CDR2 SVGAGI.

This chain uses TRBV4-2 with TRBJ2-3; tentative D call: TRBD2 (5 bases). The ends were cut back, 0 bases at V and 5 bases at J, with 21 bases in the middle. The V gene's germline CDR1 is LGHNA and CDR2 YNFKEQ. This CDR3 has 18 residues. For the CDR3, the DNA is TGTGCCAGCAGCCAAGATCGCGATGGTAGCGAGCGTGGAGATACGCAGTATTTT. The encoded protein is CASSQDRDGSERGDTQYF.

This chain links TRBV27 with TRBJ2-7; 7 nucleotides align to TRBD2. This CDR3 has 14 residues. CDR1 is MNHEY and CDR2 is SMNVEV in the germline V gene (reference sequence). Trimming took 3 bases from V and 3 from J; bases not matched to a gene: 5. In nucleotides, the CDR3 is TGTGCCAGCAGTTTCGGGGGAGGGGACTACGAGCAGTACTTC. Protein product: CASSFGGGDYEQYF.

The chain joins TRBV30 to TRBJ2-1, with 12 bases identical to TRBD2. V was pared by 4 bases and J by 15 bases, with 13 bases of the junction left unmatched. The CDR3 spans 14 residues. CDR1 and CDR2 (germline): GTSNPN, SVGIG (reference sequence). The CDR3 DNA sequence: TGTGCCTGGATTAGTGCTAGCGGGAGGGCCGAGGTGTTCTTC. Protein sequence: CAWISASGRAEVFF. The whole variable domain, remainder taken from reference TRBV30 and TRBJ2-1, is SQTIHQWPATLVQPVGSPLSLECTVEGTSNPNLYWYRQAAGRGLQLLFYSVGIGQISSEVPQNLSASRPQDRQFILSSKKLLLSDSGFYLCAWISASGRAEVFFGPGTRLTVL.

This clone has a single count. The chain uses TRBV28 and TRBJ2-3, with 9 bases fitting TRBD1. This CDR3 comprises 15 residues. With 6 bases clipped from V and 3 bases from J, the junction kept 7 bases outside the gene matches. Germline CDR1 is MDHEN and CDR2 is SYDVKM. In nucleotides, the CDR3 is TGTGCCAGCAGCCTTGGACAGGGGTGGACAGATACGCAGTATTTT. As protein: CASSLGQGWTDTQYF.

The genes are TRBV2 and TRBJ1-1, with D unresolved. CDR3 size: 15 residues. Trimming left V 6 bases short and J 2 bases short, with 16 bases between. Germline CDR1 and CDR2: SNHLY and FYNNEI. The CDR3 region is CASSAEGRANTEAFF. CDR3 nucleotides: TGTGCCAGCAGCGCCGAGGGTCGGGCTAACACTGAAGCTTTCTTT.

The chain uses TRBV9 and TRBJ1-2; 8 bases are a match to TRBD1. V lost 1 base and J lost 7; bases outside the gene matches: 6. The CDR3 is made up of 14 amino acids. Germline values: CDR1 SGDLS, CDR2 YYNGEE. In DNA, the CDR3 is TGTGCCAGCAGCGTAAGCCAGGGGGCGGGTGGCTACACCTTC. Its translation: CASSVSQGAGGYTF. The full variable domain, completed using reference TRBV9 and TRBJ1-2, is DSGVTQTPKHLITATGQRVTLRCSPRSGDLSVYWYQQSLDQGLQFLIQYYNGEERAKGNILERFSAQQFPDLHSELNLSSLELGDSALYFCASSVSQGAGGYTFGSGTRLTVV.

The gene calls are TRBV27 and TRBJ2-5, with a tentative D call TRBD2 (7 bases). Germline loops: CDR1 MNHEY, CDR2 SMNVEV (reference sequence). The CDR3 spans 16 residues. V was clipped by 3 bases and J by 5 bases, with 19 bases between them. CDR3 protein: CASSLGEGGSWETQYF. In DNA, the CDR3 is TGTGCCAGCAGTTTGGGGGAGGGGGGGAGTTGGGAGACCCAGTACTTC.

The chain has TRBV6-5 and TRBJ2-7; D is unclear. CDR1 is MNHEY and CDR2 is SVGAGI in the germline V gene. The length of the CDR3 is 14 residues. Trimming stripped 2 bases from V and 1 base from J, with 9 bases between. The CDR3 coding sequence is TGTGCCAGCAGTTACGGGCTAACGTCCTACGAGCAGTACTTC. It translates to CASSYGLTSYEQYF.

CDR3 loop: CASSRGDRGPAFF. In DNA, the CDR3 is TGCGCCAGCAGCCGGGGGGACAGGGGGCCAGCTTTCTTT. This chain uses TRBV5-1 with TRBJ1-1, with TRBD1 matching 12 bases. The CDR3 is 13 residues long. V lost 4 bases to trimming and J lost 10 bases; unmatched junction nucleotides: 5. The germline CDR1 and CDR2 sequences are SGHRS and YFSETQ.

This chain links TRBV4-2 with TRBJ1-5; a possible D gene is TRBD1 (5 bases). The CDR3 consists of 17 residues. CDR1 and CDR2 from the germline V gene are LGHNA and YNFKEQ. V dropped 1 base and J dropped 2 bases, with 15 bases sitting between them. CDR3 region: CASSQGSAGLGNQPQHF. CDR3 bases: TGTGCCAGCAGCCAAGGCTCGGCAGGGTTGGGCAATCAGCCCCAGCATTTT.

The chain has TRBV6-5 and TRBJ1-2, with a tentative D call TRBD1 (5 bases). This CDR3 is built from 13 residues. Germline CDR1 and CDR2: MNHEY and SVGAGI. Trimming cost V 6 bases and J 7 bases, with 15 bases left between them. This CDR3 is CASSLVTGGGYTF. The DNA of the CDR3 is TGTGCCAGCAGCCTCGTCACAGGCGGTGGCTACACCTTC.

The chain recombines TRBV5-8 with TRBJ1-1, with D maybe TRBD1 (5 bases). Germline CDR1 reads SGHTS; CDR2 reads YDEGEE. The CDR3 contains 13 residues. V lost 0 bases, J lost 7 bases, and 10 bases lay in between. The CDR3 protein is CASSLGGGVEAFF. The CDR3 bases are TGTGCCAGCAGCTTGGGCGGGGGTGTTGAAGCTTTCTTT.

The rearrangement links TRBV7-6 to TRBJ1-1, with D uncertain. V was clipped by 3 bases and J by 0 bases, with 17 bases between them. The CDR3 covers 17 residues. Germline V CDR1 and CDR2: SGHVS, FNYEAQ. The CDR3 reads CASSFEDLDLMNTEAFF. For the CDR3, the DNA is TGTGCCAGCAGCTTCGAGGACTTAGACCTCATGAACACTGAAGCTTTCTTT.

This clone came up once. This rearrangement joins TRBV5-1 to TRBJ1-4, with D maybe TRBD1 (5 bases). This CDR3 has 15 residues. CDR1 and CDR2 from the germline V gene are SGHRS and YFSETQ. Trimming removed 3 bases from V and 7 bases from J, with 16 bases in between. CDR3 in amino acids: CASSSKAGLGEKLFF. For the CDR3, the DNA is TGCGCCAGCAGCTCCAAGGCGGGGCTCGGTGAAAAACTGTTTTTT. Combining the CDR3 with reference TRBV5-1 and TRBJ1-4 gives the whole variable domain KAGVTQTPRYLIKTRGQQVTLSCSPISGHRSVSWYQQTPGQGLQFLFEYFSETQRNKGNFPGRFSGRQFSNSRSEMNVSTLELGDSALYLCASSSKAGLGEKLFFGSGTQLSVL.